The source of this T cell receptor (beta chain) is a study of PD-L1 blockade in urothelial cancer. The sample's time point: pretreatment peripheral blood. This clone has only one observation. Trimming pared 11 bases from V and 3 bases from J, leaving 15 bases between. The V gene's germline CDR1 is MNHNS and CDR2 SASEGT. There are 13 residues in the CDR3. Some clones are missing from TCRdb's copy, which holds only in-frame ones; the method was immunoSEQ multiplex PCR. The table lists about 86,000 clones, approximately 87% of them singletons, with approximately 14% in the top ten. This receptor was obtained from a man aged 55 to 70 with urothelial cancer. This chain uses TRBV6-1 with TRBJ2-3, with D tentatively TRBD2 (8 bases). Source: PBMCs, taken around atezolizumab (anti-PD-L1) treatment. As DNA, the CDR3 is TGTGCCTACAGGGGCGGGGGGACAGATACGCAGTATTTT. As protein: CAYRGGGTDTQYF.